Sequencing of this TCR beta chain was carried out in a study of control samples from healthy donors and cancer patients. The CDR3 extends over 13 amino acids. Per germline, CDR1 LGHNT and CDR2 FRNRAP. V lost 6 bases, J lost 0 bases, and 8 bases lay in between. The protocol was immunoSEQ multiplex PCR, while the TCRdb copy is restricted to in-frame clones and leaves out a portion. The table shows roughly 150,000 clones, with 89% occurring only once. The chain has TRBV12-5 and TRBJ2-5; D uncertain. This TCR came from a young man in good health. The sequenced sample was blood. Here the CDR3 reads CASGKVNQETQYF. The DNA for the CDR3 is TGTGCTAGTGGGAAAGTAAACCAAGAGACCCAGTACTTC.